This record covers a single T cell receptor beta chain. The antigen remains unidentified. This record comes from a study of CD8 T cells in ankylosing spondylitis. General study points: Researchers reportedly found disease-linked clones significantly enriched in matched ankylosing spondylitis synovial fluid. The authors found the disease-linked clones to be CD8+ and relatively rare in peripheral blood.

TCRdb ran MiXCR on the 5' RACE reads and lists one entry per CDR3 protein. The data hold under 170,000 distinct CDR3 sequences, with 40% to 50% observed a single time. The origin of this receptor is a male donor with ankylosing spondylitis. The sequenced sample was synovial fluid, either unsorted or a sorted T cell fraction (not recorded which).

The CDR3 DNA reads as TGTGCCAGCAGTTTAAGGGCAATGGGCACAGATACGCAGTATTTT. Encoded protein: CASSLRAMGTDTQYF. V usage is TRBV27 and J usage is TRBJ2-3; D not certain. V shed 2 bases and J shed 1 base, with 10 bases lying between them. There are 15 residues in the CDR3. Per germline, CDR1 MNHEY and CDR2 SMNVEV (reference sequence).